This T cell receptor (beta chain) derives from a study of cytomegalovirus exposure and HLA in healthy donors. Primers: 60 Vbeta forward and 13 Jbeta reverse. Sequencing was performed with immunoSEQ multiplex PCR; in TCRdb, only in-frame clones are kept and a portion is missing. The sample lists 200,000 to 250,000 clones; about 83% were seen once. Trimming pared 3 bases from V and 0 bases from J, leaving 9 bases between. CDR3 length: 15 residues. Germline V CDR1 and CDR2: MDHEN, SYDVKM. Study-level results: Researchers reported that a few CMV-associated chains were confirmed in vitro as CMV antigen-specific. As a later analysis showed, several of the most significant clusters appeared to be linked to common viral pathogens. 16,951 TCR beta sequences were associated with HLA alleles at 0.05 false discovery rate in a later analysis.

Regarding this clone: The antigen is unknown.

The rearrangement joins TRBV28 to TRBJ1-3; D is undetermined. Material for sequencing was PBMCs. This receptor was identified in a girl aged 10-17 years in good health and CMV-seronegative. Here the CDR3 DNA reads TGTGCCAGCAGTTTGATAACAGTCTCTGGAAACACCATATATTTT. Translating gives CASSLITVSGNTIYF.